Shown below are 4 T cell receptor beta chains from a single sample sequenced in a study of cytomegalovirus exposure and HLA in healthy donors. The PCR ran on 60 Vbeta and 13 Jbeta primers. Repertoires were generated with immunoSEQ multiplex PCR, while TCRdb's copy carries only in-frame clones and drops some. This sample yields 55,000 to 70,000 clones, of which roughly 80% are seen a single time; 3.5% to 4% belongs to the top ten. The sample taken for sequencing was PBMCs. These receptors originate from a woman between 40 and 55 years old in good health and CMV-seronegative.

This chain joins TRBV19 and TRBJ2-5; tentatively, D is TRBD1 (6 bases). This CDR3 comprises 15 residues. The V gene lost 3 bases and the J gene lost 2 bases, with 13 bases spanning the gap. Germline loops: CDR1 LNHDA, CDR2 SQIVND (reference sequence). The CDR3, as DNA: TGTGCCAGTAGTATCCGGACAGAGAAACAAGAGACCCAGTACTTC. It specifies CASSIRTEKQETQYF.

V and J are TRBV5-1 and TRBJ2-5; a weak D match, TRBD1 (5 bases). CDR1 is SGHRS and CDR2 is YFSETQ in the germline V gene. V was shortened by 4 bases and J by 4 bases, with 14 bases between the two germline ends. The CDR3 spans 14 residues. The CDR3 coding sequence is TGCGCCAGCAGCATCCAGGGAAGTATAGAGACCCAGTACTTC. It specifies CASSIQGSIETQYF.

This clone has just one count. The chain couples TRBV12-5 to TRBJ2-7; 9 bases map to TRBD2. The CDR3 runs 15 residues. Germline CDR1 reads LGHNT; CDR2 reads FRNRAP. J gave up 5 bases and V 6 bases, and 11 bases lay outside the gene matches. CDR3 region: CASGTTSGGVHEQYF. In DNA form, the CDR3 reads TGTGCTAGTGGCACGACTAGCGGAGGGGTCCACGAGCAGTACTTC. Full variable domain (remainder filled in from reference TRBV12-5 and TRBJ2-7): DARVTQTPRHKVTEMGQEVTMRCQPILGHNTVFWYRQTMMQGLELLAYFRNRAPLDDSGMPKDRFSAEMPDATLATLKIQPSEPRDSAVYFCASGTTSGGVHEQYFGPGTRLTVT.

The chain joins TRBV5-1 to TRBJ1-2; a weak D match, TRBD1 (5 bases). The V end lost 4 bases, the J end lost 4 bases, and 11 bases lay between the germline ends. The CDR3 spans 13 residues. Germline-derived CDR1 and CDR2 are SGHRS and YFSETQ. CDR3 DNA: TGCGCCAGCAGCCCCCCCGGGGGCTATGGCTACACCTTC. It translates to CASSPPGGYGYTF.